The 5 T cell receptor beta chains below all came from one sample that was sequenced in a study of blood T cells in healthy people across ages. Alongside a J-beta primer mix, a sample-barcoded 5' primer served in a second PCR lasting about 7 to 12 cycles. TCRdb reanalysed the 5' RACE reads using MiXCR and keeps one entry per CDR3 protein. The table has 650,000 or so distinct CDR3 sequences, more than 45% seen once. Material for sequencing was blood. The origin of the receptors is a woman over 75 in good health.

This chain connects TRBV11-2 to TRBJ1-2; 12 bases map to TRBD1. Unmatched junction bases numbered 8, after V lost 4 bases and J lost 5 bases. The CDR3 is 16 amino acids. Per the germline V gene, CDR1 is SGHAT and CDR2 is FQNNGV. The CDR3, as DNA: TGTGCCAGCAGCTCCCGGGACAGGGGGCTGAATTATGGCTACACCTTC. The encoded protein is CASSSRDRGLNYGYTF.

The chain has TRBV20-1 and TRBJ2-2; 8 bases fit TRBD1. Germline values: CDR1 DFQATT, CDR2 SNEGSKA (reference sequence). After removal of 2 bases from V and 7 bases from J, the junction contained 12 bases not matched to a gene. The CDR3 totals 16 residues. The CDR3 here is CSARRAGGAWIGELFF. The DNA of the CDR3 is TGCAGTGCTAGAAGGGCAGGGGGCGCTTGGATCGGGGAGCTGTTTTTT.

CDR3 residues: CATSRGGVSGSRTQYF. The CDR3 nucleotides are TGTGCCACCAGCAGAGGAGGTGTCAGCGGGAGCCGAACGCAGTATTTT. The rearrangement uses TRBV15 and TRBJ2-3, with 8 nucleotides matching TRBD2. V was clipped by 1 base and J by 9 bases; unmatched bases: 12. The CDR3 length is 16 residues. The germline V gene encodes CDR1 LNHNV and CDR2 YYDKDF (reference sequence). Looking up the rest from reference TRBV15 and TRBJ2-3 gives the full variable domain: DAMVIQNPRYQVTQFGKPVTLSCSQTLNHNVMYWYQQKSSQAPKLLFHYYDKDFNNEADTPDNFQSRRPNTSFCFLDIRSPGLGDTAMYLCATSRGGVSGSRTQYFGPGTRLTVL.

This clonotype has a single count. A much more abundant neighbour one base away suggests this may be a read error. This sequence joins TRBV12-3 or TRBV12-4 and TRBJ1-2; TRBD1 is a possible D gene (6 bases). The CDR3 is made up of 13 amino acids. Trimming removed 5 bases at V and 8 bases at J, with 15 bases between. The CDR3 loop reads CASSAQQGRGYTF. In DNA, the CDR3 is TGTGCCAGCAGTGCACAACAGGGTCGCGGCTACACCTTC.

This clonotype was counted a few times. This may arise from a read error, as a much more abundant clone is one base away. J is TRBJ2-7 and V is TRBV28; D ambiguous. Trimming removed 5 bases at V and 7 bases at J, with 15 bases between. The CDR3 totals 13 residues. Germline values: CDR1 MDHEN, CDR2 SYDVKM. In nucleotides, the CDR3 is TGTGCCAGCAGTCCCCCCTCCTACAATGAGCAGTACTTC. Translated: CASSPPSYNEQYF.